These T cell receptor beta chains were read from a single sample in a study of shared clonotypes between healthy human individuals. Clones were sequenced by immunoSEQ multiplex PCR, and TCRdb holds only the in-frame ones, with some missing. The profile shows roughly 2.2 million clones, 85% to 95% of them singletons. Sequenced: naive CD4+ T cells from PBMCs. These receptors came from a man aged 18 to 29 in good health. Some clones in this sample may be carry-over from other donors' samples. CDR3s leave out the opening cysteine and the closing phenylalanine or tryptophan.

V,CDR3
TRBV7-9,ASSSRGQSYEQY
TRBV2,ASSQQGSVDGYT
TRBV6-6,ASSDPRGARETQY
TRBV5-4,ASSYGTSKRSNVLT
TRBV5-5,ASSPPRGGPTDTQY
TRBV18,ASSLEEEQY
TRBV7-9,ASSPGNTIY
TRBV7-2,ASGIAGGWQTQY
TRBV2,ASRPWNQPQH
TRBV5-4,ASSLRQVNYGYT
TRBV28,ASSPQTVFSYGYT
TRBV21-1,ASSSPGGDTLNQPQH
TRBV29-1,SERELGTDTQY
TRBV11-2,ASSLASQGGNEQF
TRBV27,ASSLTGGRVGYGYT
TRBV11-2,ASSPLDGGSGNTIY
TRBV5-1,ASSPSSGTGSFSGNTIY